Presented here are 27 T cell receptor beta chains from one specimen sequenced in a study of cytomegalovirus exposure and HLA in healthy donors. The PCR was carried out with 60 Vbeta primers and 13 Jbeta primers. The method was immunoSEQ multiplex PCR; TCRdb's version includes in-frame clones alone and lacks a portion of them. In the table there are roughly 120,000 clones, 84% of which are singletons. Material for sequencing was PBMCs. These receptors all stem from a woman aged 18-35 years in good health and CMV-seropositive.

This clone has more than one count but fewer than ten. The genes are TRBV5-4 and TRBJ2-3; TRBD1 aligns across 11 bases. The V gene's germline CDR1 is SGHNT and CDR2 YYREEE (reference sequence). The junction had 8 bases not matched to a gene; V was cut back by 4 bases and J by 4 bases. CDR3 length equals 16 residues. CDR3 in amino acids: CASSTGTGGWSDTQYF. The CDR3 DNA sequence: TGTGCCAGCAGCACAGGGACAGGGGGTTGGTCAGATACGCAGTATTTT.

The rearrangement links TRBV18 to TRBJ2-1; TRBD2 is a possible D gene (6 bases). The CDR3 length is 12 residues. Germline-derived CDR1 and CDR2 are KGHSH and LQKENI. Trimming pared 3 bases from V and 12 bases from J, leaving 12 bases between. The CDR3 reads CASSPGSHAQFF. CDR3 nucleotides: TGTGCCAGCTCACCCGGGAGCCACGCGCAGTTCTTC.

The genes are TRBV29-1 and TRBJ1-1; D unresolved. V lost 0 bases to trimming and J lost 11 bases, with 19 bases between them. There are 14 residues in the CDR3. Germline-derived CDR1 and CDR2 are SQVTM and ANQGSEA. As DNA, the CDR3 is TGCAGCGTTGAAGATAATCGAGGGAACGATCGGGCTTTCTTT. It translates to CSVEDNRGNDRAFF.

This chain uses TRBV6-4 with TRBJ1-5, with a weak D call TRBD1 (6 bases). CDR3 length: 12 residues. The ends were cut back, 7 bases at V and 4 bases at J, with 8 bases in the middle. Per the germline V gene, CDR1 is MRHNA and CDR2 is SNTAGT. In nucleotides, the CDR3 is TGTGCCAGCACCGGACAGAATCAGCCCCAGCATTTT. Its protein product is CASTGQNQPQHF.

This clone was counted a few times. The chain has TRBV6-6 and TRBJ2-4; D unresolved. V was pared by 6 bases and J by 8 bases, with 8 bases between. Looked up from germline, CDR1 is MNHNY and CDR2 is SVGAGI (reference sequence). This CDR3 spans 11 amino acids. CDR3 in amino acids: CASRSMDIQYF. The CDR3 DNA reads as TGTGCCAGCAGGAGTATGGACATTCAGTACTTC.

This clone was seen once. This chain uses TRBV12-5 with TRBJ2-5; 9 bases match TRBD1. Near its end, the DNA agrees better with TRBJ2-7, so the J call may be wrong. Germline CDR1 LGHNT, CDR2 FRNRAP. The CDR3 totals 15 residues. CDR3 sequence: CASGFNRGQPYEQYF. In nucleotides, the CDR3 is TGTGCTAGTGGTTTCAACAGGGGGCAACCCTACGAGCAGTACTTC.

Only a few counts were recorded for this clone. CDR3 nucleotide sequence: TGTGCCAGCAGCTGGAAAAGAGGGGAGGGGCAGAAGAACACCGGGGAGCTGTTTTTT. Protein: CASSWKRGEGQKNTGELFF. V is TRBV7-2 and J is TRBJ2-2, with TRBD2 matching 7 bases. V was pared by 4 bases and J by 1 base, with 15 bases of the junction left unmatched. Germline lookup yields CDR1 SGHTA and CDR2 FQGNSA. The CDR3 sequence is 19 residues long.

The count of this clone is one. The CDR3 sequence is CASGTSVTNEQFF. CDR3 bases: TGTGCCAGCGGGACTAGTGTAACAAATGAGCAGTTCTTC. The rearrangement uses TRBV11-2 and TRBJ2-1; 8 bases are shared with TRBD2. Germline V gene lookup returns CDR1 SGHAT and CDR2 FQNNGV. The CDR3 loop spans 13 amino acids. J gave up 7 bases and V 8 bases, and 7 bases lay outside the gene matches.

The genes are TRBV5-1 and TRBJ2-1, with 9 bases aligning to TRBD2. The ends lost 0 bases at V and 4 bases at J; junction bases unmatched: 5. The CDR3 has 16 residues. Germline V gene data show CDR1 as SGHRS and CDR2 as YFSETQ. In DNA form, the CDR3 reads TGCGCCAGCAGCTTGGTAGCGGGGGCGCGGTACAATGAGCAGTTCTTC. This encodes CASSLVAGARYNEQFF.

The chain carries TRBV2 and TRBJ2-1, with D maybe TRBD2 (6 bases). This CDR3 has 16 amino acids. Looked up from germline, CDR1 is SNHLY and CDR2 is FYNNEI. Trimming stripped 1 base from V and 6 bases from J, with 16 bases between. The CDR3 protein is CASSEEIAGWVNEQFF. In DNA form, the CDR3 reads TGTGCCAGCAGTGAAGAGATTGCGGGGTGGGTCAATGAGCAGTTCTTC. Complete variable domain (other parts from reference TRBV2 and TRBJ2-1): EPEVTQTPSHQVTQMGQEVILRCVPISNHLYFYWYRQILGQKVEFLVSFYNNEISEKSEIFDDQFSVERPDGSNFTLKIRSTKLEDSAMYFCASSEEIAGWVNEQFFGPGTRLTVL.

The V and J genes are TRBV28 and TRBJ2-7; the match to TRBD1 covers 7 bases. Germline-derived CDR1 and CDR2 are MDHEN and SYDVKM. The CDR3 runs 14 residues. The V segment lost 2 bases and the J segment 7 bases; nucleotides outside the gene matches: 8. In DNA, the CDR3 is TGTGCCAGCAGTTTACAACAGGGGCGGTATGAGCAGTACTTC. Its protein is CASSLQQGRYEQYF. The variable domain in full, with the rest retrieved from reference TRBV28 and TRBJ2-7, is DVKVTQSSRYLVKRTGEKVFLECVQDMDHENMFWYRQDPGLGLRLIYFSYDVKMKEKGDIPEGYSVSREKKERFSLILESASTNQTSMYLCASSLQQGRYEQYFGPGTRLTVT.

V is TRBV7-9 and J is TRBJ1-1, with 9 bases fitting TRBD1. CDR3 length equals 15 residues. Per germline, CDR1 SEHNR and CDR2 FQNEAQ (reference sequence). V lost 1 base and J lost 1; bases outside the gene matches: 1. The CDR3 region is CASSLEGQGNTEAFF. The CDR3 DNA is TGTGCCAGCAGCTTAGAGGGACAGGGGAACACTGAAGCTTTCTTT.

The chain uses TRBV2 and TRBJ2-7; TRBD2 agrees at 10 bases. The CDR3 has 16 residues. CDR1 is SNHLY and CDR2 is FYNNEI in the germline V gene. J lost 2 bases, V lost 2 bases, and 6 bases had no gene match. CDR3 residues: CASSELAGVTTYEQYF. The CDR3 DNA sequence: TGTGCCAGCAGTGAACTAGCGGGGGTTACGACCTACGAGCAGTACTTC.

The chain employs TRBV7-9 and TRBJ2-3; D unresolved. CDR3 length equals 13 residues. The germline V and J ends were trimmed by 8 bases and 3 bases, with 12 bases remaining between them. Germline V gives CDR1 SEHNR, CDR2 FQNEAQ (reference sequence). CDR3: CASERLGTDTQYF. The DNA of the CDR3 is TGTGCCAGCGAACGGCTAGGAACAGATACGCAGTATTTT.

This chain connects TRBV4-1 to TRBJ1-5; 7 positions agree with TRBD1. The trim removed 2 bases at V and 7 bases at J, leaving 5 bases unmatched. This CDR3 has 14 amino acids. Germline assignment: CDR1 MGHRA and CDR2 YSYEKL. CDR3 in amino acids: CASSQLQGRQPQHF. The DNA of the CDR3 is TGCGCCAGCAGCCAATTACAGGGGAGGCAGCCCCAGCATTTT.

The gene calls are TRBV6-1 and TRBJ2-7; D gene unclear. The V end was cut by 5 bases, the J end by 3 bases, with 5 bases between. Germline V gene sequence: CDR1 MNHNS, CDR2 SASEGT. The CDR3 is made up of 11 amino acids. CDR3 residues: CASSQIYEQYF. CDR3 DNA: TGTGCCAGCAGTCAGATCTACGAGCAGTACTTC.

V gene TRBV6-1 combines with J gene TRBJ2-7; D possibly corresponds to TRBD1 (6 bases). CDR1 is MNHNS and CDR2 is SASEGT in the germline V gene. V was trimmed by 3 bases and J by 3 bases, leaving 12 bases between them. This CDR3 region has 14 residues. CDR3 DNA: TGTGCCAGCAGTGATCCAGCAGGGGTCTACGAGCAGTACTTC. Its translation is CASSDPAGVYEQYF.

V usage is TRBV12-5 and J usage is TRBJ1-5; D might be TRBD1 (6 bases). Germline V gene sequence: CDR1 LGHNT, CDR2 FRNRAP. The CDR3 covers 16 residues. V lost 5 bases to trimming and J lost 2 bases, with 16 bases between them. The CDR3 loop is CASGPSQSGGNQPQHF. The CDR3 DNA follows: TGTGCTAGTGGTCCTTCTCAATCAGGGGGCAATCAGCCCCAGCATTTT.

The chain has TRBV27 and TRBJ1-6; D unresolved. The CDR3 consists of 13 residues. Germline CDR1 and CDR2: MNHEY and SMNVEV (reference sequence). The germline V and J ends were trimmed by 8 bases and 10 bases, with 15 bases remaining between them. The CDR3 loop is CASLAGVGSPLHF. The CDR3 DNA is TGTGCCAGCCTGGCCGGGGTAGGATCACCCCTCCACTTT.

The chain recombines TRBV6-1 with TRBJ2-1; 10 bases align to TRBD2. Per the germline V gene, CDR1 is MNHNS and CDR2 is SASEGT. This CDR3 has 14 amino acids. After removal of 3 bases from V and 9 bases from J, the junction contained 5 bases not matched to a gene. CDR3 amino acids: CASSDTSGASEQFF. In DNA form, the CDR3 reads TGTGCCAGCAGTGATACTAGCGGGGCGAGTGAGCAGTTCTTC.

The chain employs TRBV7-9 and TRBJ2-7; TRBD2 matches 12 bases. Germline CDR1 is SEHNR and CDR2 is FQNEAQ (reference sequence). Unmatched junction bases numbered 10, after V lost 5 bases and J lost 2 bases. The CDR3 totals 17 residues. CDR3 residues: CASSRTSGAPNPYEQYF. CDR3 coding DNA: TGTGCCAGCAGCCGGACTAGCGGGGCCCCCAACCCCTACGAGCAGTACTTC.

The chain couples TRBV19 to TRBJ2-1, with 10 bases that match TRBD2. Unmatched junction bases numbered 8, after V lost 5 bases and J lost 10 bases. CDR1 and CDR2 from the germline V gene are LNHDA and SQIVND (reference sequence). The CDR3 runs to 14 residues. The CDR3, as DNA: TGTGCCAGTAGTTCGGGACTAGCGTTAGAGGAGCAGTTCTTC. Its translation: CASSSGLALEEQFF.

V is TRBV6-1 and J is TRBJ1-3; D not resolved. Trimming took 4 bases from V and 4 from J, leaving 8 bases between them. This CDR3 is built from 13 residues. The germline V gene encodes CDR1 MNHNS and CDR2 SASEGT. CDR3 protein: CASSVLSGNTIYF. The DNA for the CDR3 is TGTGCCAGCAGTGTACTATCGGGAAACACCATATATTTT.

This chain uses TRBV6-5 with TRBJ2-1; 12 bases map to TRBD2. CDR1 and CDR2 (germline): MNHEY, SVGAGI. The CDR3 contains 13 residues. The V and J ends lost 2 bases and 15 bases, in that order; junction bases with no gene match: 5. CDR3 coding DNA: TGTGCCAGCAGTTACCTAGCGGGGGGGGTTCTGTTCTTC. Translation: CASSYLAGGVLFF.

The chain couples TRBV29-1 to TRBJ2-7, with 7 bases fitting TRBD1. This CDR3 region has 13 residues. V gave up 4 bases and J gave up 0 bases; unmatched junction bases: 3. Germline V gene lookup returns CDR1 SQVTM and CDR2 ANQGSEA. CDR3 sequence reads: CSVAPGGSYEQYF. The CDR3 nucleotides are TGCAGCGTTGCGCCAGGGGGCTCCTACGAGCAGTACTTC.

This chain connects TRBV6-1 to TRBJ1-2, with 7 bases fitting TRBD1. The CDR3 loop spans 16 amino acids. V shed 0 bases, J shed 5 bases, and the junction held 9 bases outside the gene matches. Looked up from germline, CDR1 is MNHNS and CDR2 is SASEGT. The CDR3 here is CASSEAPGQKVYGYTF. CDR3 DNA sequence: TGTGCCAGCAGTGAAGCGCCGGGACAGAAAGTTTATGGCTACACCTTC.

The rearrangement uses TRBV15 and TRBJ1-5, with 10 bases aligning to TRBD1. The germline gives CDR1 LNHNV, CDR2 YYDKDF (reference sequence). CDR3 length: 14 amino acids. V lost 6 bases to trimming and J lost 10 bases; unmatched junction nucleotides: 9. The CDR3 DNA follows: TGTGCCACCAGGCGGGACAGGGGAAGATCCCCCCAGCATTTT. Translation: CATRRDRGRSPQHF.